The 14 T cell receptor beta chains in this list originate from one sample, sequenced in a study of naive and memory T cell subsets. The beta constant-region primer was an equimolar mix of two oligonucleotides covering TRBC1 and TRBC2. Four rounds of PCR amplified the ligated cDNA using nested alpha and beta constant-region primers plus SP2. TCRdb independently ran MiXCR on the UMI-ligation and nested PCR reads; one entry per CDR3 protein. The table has 25,000 to 40,000 distinct CDR3 sequences, less than 20% seen once. The specimen sequenced was effector memory CD4+ T cells from blood. As for subset: effector memory, CD45RA- CD27-. Receptor source: a human donor in good health.

This clonotype was picked up many times. The rearrangement joins TRBV6-1 to TRBJ1-4, with D hard to call. CDR1 is MNHNS, CDR2 SASEGT, per germline. This CDR3 region has 16 residues. V lost 0 bases and J lost 1, with 9 bases in between. The CDR3 DNA follows: TGTGCCAGCAGTGAAGCGGGCAGGAAAACTAATGAAAAACTGTTTTTT. Translating gives CASSEAGRKTNEKLFF.

This clonotype was recorded a few times. The chain carries TRBV28 and TRBJ2-3; 10 nucleotides align to TRBD1. After removal of 4 bases from V and 3 bases from J, the junction contained 4 bases not matched to a gene. CDR3 size: 15 residues. Germline V gene sequence: CDR1 MDHEN, CDR2 SYDVKM. This chain's CDR3 is CASSSPGQGTDTQYF. The CDR3, as DNA: TGTGCCAGCAGTTCGCCGGGACAGGGGACAGATACGCAGTATTTT.

The chain employs TRBV18 and TRBJ2-7; TRBD1 matches 7 bases. CDR3 length: 15 residues. The V gene's germline CDR1 is KGHSH and CDR2 LQKENI. V lost 4 bases, J lost 2 bases, and 8 bases stayed unmatched. Here the CDR3 reads CASSLESTGTYEQYF. DNA of the CDR3: TGTGCCAGCTCACTGGAGTCGACAGGGACCTACGAGCAGTACTTC.

V and J are TRBV5-1 and TRBJ1-3; tentative D call: TRBD1 (5 bases). V gave up 0 bases and J gave up 0 bases, with 13 bases separating them. Per germline, CDR1 SGHRS and CDR2 YFSETQ. The CDR3 covers 17 residues. The CDR3 region has the DNA TGCGCCAGCAGCTTGGCTACAGGTGGGAGCTCTGGAAACACCATATATTTT. Its translation: CASSLATGGSSGNTIYF.

The rearrangement joins TRBV18 to TRBJ2-3; 7 nucleotides line up with TRBD1. The CDR3 totals 15 residues. From germline, CDR1 is KGHSH and CDR2 LQKENI. J was trimmed by 1 base and V by 2 bases; bases with no gene match: 3. The CDR3 region has the DNA TGTGCCAGCTCACCAAGGACAGGCGGCACAGATACGCAGTATTTT. It translates to CASSPRTGGTDTQYF.

The J gene is TRBJ1-1, the V gene TRBV28, with 7 bases fitting TRBD1. The CDR3 spans 14 residues. Germline CDR1 is MDHEN and CDR2 is SYDVKM. J was trimmed by 4 bases and V by 2 bases; bases with no gene match: 4. For the CDR3, the DNA is TGTGCCAGCAGTTTAAGTGACAGGGTCACTGAAGCTTTCTTT. Amino acid sequence: CASSLSDRVTEAFF.

This clonotype was picked up many times. V gene TRBV5-1 combines with J gene TRBJ2-3; 11 bases map to TRBD2. The ends lost 3 bases at V and 2 bases at J; junction bases unmatched: 17. In germline, CDR1 is SGHRS, CDR2 YFSETQ. The CDR3 extends over 20 amino acids. In DNA, the CDR3 is TGCGCCAGCAGCTCGCTCCCGGGACTAGCGGTCACTGAGACCACAGATACGCAGTATTTT. Translation gives CASSSLPGLAVTETTDTQYF. Full variable domain (outside the CDR3, taken from reference TRBV5-1 and TRBJ2-3): KAGVTQTPRYLIKTRGQQVTLSCSPISGHRSVSWYQQTPGQGLQFLFEYFSETQRNKGNFPGRFSGRQFSNSRSEMNVSTLELGDSALYLCASSSLPGLAVTETTDTQYFGPGTRLTVL.

This clonotype was found a few times. This chain uses TRBV6-1 with TRBJ2-1; D call uncertain. This CDR3 spans 12 amino acids. The germline V and J ends were trimmed by 7 bases and 8 bases, with 12 bases remaining between them. Per the germline V gene, CDR1 is MNHNS and CDR2 is SASEGT. CDR3 coding DNA: TGTGCCAGCATGCCCCAAGGCTATGAGCAGTTCTTC. Residues: CASMPQGYEQFF.

This clonotype has only a few counts. V gene TRBV6-5 combines with J gene TRBJ2-2; tentatively, D is TRBD1 (6 bases). The CDR3 is 13 residues long. Germline V lookup: CDR1 MNHEY, CDR2 SVGAGI. Between the trimmed V and J ends, which lost 2 bases and 6 bases, there was a span of 7 bases. The CDR3, as DNA: TGTGCCAGCAGTTACCAGGGGTCCGGGGAGCTGTTTTTT. This translates into CASSYQGSGELFF.

This rearrangement joins TRBV15 to TRBJ2-7; 8 positions match TRBD1. The CDR3 length is 15 residues. Germline CDR1 is LNHNV and CDR2 is YYDKDF (reference sequence). With V trimmed by 3 bases and J by 2 bases, 6 bases remained unmatched. The CDR3 DNA sequence: TGTGCCACCAGCAGTGGACAGGGCCGAACCTACGAGCAGTACTTC. Amino acids: CATSSGQGRTYEQYF.

This clonotype was detected ten times or more. This chain uses TRBV5-1 with TRBJ2-2, with 12 bases that match TRBD1. There are 16 residues in the CDR3. From germline, CDR1 is SGHRS and CDR2 YFSETQ. V lost 4 bases to trimming and J lost 6 bases; unmatched junction nucleotides: 7. The CDR3 sequence is CASSPRDRGRPGELFF. For the CDR3, the DNA is TGCGCCAGCAGCCCCCGGGACAGGGGGCGCCCCGGGGAGCTGTTTTTT.

This clonotype was recorded a few times. CDR3 in DNA: TGCAGTGCTATTCGAGGAGGAGAGACCCAGTACTTC. Its protein product is CSAIRGGETQYF. V gene TRBV20-1 combines with J gene TRBJ2-5, with a tentative D call TRBD2 (5 bases). CDR3 length equals 12 residues. V was clipped by 4 bases and J by 4 bases, with 10 bases between them. Germline-derived CDR1 and CDR2 are DFQATT and SNEGSKA (reference sequence).

This clonotype was found a few times. This chain links TRBV10-3 with TRBJ2-3; possible D gene TRBD2, 5 bases. Germline CDR1 ENHRY, CDR2 SYGVKD. The CDR3 spans 15 residues. The V and J ends lost 6 bases and 0 bases respectively, with 13 bases between them. For the CDR3, the DNA is TGTGCCATCAGAAGGACTGTTTCTAGCACAGATACGCAGTATTTT. It yields the protein CAIRRTVSSTDTQYF.

The rearrangement links TRBV5-4 to TRBJ2-1, with D maybe TRBD2 (6 bases). CDR1 and CDR2 from the germline V gene are SGHNT and YYREEE (reference sequence). V shed 3 bases and J shed 3 bases, with 16 bases lying between them. The CDR3 runs 16 residues. The chain's CDR3 is CASSSPRDSLYNEQFF. DNA of the CDR3: TGTGCCAGCAGCTCGCCGCGGGACTCCCTCTACAATGAGCAGTTCTTC.